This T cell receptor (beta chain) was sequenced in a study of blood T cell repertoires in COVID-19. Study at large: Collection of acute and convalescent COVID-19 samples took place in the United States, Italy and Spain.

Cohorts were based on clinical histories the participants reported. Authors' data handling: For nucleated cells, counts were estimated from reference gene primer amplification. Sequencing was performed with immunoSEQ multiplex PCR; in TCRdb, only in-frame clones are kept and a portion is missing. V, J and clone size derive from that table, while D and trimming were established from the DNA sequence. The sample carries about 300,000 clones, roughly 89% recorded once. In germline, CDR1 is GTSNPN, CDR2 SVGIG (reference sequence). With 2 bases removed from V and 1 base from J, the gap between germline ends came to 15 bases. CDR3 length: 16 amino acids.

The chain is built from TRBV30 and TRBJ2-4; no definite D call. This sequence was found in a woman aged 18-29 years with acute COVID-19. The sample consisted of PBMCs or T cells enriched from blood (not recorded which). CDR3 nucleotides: TGTGCCTGGAGTCTCAGGATGGCTCCCGCCAAAAACATTCAGTACTTC. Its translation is CAWSLRMAPAKNIQYF.